The next 18 T cell receptor beta chains were all read from a single sample in a study of cytomegalovirus exposure and HLA in healthy donors. The study ran its PCR with 60 Vbeta and 13 Jbeta primers. Sequenced by immunoSEQ multiplex PCR; TCRdb stores in-frame clones only, minus some. Of 150,000 to 200,000 clones detected, around 77% appear once; the ten largest clones hold roughly 1.4%. Sequencing used PBMCs. The receptors stem from a woman in her 30s in good health and CMV-seronegative.

The V gene is TRBV19, the J gene TRBJ1-6; no clear D gene. Germline loops: CDR1 LNHDA, CDR2 SQIVND (reference sequence). This CDR3 contains 17 residues. V dropped 4 bases and J dropped 0 bases, with 13 bases sitting between them. CDR3 nucleotides: TGTGCCAGTAGTACACCGACCCACAGCTCCTATAATTCACCCCTCCACTTT. Protein: CASSTPTHSSYNSPLHF.

The chain carries TRBV5-6 and TRBJ2-5; D possibly corresponds to TRBD2 (7 bases). Germline CDR1 and CDR2: SGHDT and YYEEEE. The V end lost 4 bases, the J end lost 5 bases, and 18 bases lay between the germline ends. The CDR3 loop spans 15 amino acids. CDR3 in amino acids: CASSPRTAGLETQYF. CDR3 nucleotide sequence: TGTGCCAGCAGCCCAAGGACAGCGGGGTTGGAGACCCAGTACTTC.

The CDR3 DNA reads as TGTGCCAGCAGCTCGACGCAGGGACTCTTCTCTGGAAACACCATATATTTT. It is translated as CASSSTQGLFSGNTIYF. The chain uses TRBV11-2 and TRBJ1-3, with D possibly being TRBD1 (5 bases). Per the germline V gene, CDR1 is SGHAT and CDR2 is FQNNGV. The CDR3 spans 17 residues. V was cut by 4 bases and J by 0 bases, with 16 bases left in between.

The chain uses TRBV19 and TRBJ2-5; 13 bases match TRBD2. The junction had 4 bases not matched to a gene; V was cut back by 10 bases and J by 5 bases. This CDR3 contains 13 residues. In germline, CDR1 is LNHDA, CDR2 SQIVND (reference sequence). CDR3 region: CATTTSGGETQYF. Written as DNA, the CDR3 is TGTGCCACCACGACTAGCGGGGGGGAGACCCAGTACTTC.

The chain links TRBV29-1 to TRBJ1-1; D may be TRBD1 (6 bases). Germline V gives CDR1 SQVTM, CDR2 ANQGSEA. This CDR3 spans 12 amino acids. Deletions cut 7 bases from V and 1 base from J, with 10 bases between. CDR3 bases: TGCAGCGGCTTGACAGGGAACACTGAAGCTTTCTTT. Encoded protein: CSGLTGNTEAFF. The variable domain in full, completed from reference TRBV29-1 and TRBJ1-1, reads SAVISQKPSRDICQRGTSLTIQCQVDSQVTMMFWYRQQPGQSLTLIATANQGSEATYESGFVIDKFPISRPNLTFSTLTVSNMSPEDSSIYLCSGLTGNTEAFFGQGTRLTVV.

The J gene is TRBJ1-5, the V gene TRBV2, with D possibly matching TRBD1 (6 bases). CDR1 is SNHLY and CDR2 is FYNNEI in the germline V gene. CDR3 length equals 15 residues. Trimming removed 4 bases at V and 0 bases at J, with 10 bases between. CDR3 nucleotides: TGTGCCAGCAGTGCACACAGGGATAGCAATCAGCCCCAGCATTTT. It is translated as CASSAHRDSNQPQHF. Full variable domain (missing parts from reference TRBV2 and TRBJ1-5): EPEVTQTPSHQVTQMGQEVILRCVPISNHLYFYWYRQILGQKVEFLVSFYNNEISEKSEIFDDQFSVERPDGSNFTLKIRSTKLEDSAMYFCASSAHRDSNQPQHFGDGTRLSIL.

The chain employs TRBV10-3 and TRBJ1-2, with D possibly TRBD1 on 5 matching bases. Deletions cut 0 bases from V and 4 bases from J, with 18 bases between. This CDR3 has 17 amino acids. From germline, CDR1 is ENHRY and CDR2 SYGVKD. The CDR3 DNA sequence: TGTGCCATCAGTGAGTCGGGGGAGGCAGCTCATCTCTATGGCTACACCTTC. Amino acids: CAISESGEAAHLYGYTF.

This chain connects TRBV11-2 to TRBJ2-1; 8 bases are a match to TRBD1. The CDR3 contains 16 residues. CDR1 SGHAT and CDR2 FQNNGV come from the germline V gene. Trimming at V came to 0 bases and at J to 7 bases, leaving 8 bases not matched to a gene. DNA of the CDR3: TGTGCCAGCAGCTTAGATCAGGGGGCAGGAGAGAATGAGCAGTTCTTC. This translates into CASSLDQGAGENEQFF.

The chain combines TRBV11-2 with TRBJ2-2, with D perhaps TRBD1 (6 bases). Between the trimmed V and J ends, which lost 3 bases and 5 bases, there was a span of 10 bases. The CDR3 loop spans 14 amino acids. Germline CDR1 SGHAT, CDR2 FQNNGV. The CDR3 nucleotides are TGTGCCAGCAGCTTGGACAGTCCAACCGGGGAGCTGTTTTTT. It specifies CASSLDSPTGELFF. Full variable domain (outside the CDR3, taken from reference TRBV11-2 and TRBJ2-2): EAGVAQSPRYKIIEKRQSVAFWCNPISGHATLYWYQQILGQGPKLLIQFQNNGVVDDSQLPKDRFSAERLKGVDSTLKIQPAKLEDSAVYLCASSLDSPTGELFFGEGSRLTVL.

This clone appeared a few times. The chain links TRBV19 to TRBJ2-1; D is unresolved. Germline CDR1 reads LNHDA; CDR2 reads SQIVND (reference sequence). The CDR3 has 15 residues. V was cut by 0 bases and J by 0 bases, with 6 bases left in between. CDR3: CASSIDAGSYNEQFF. In nucleotides, the CDR3 is TGTGCCAGTAGTATAGATGCCGGCTCCTACAATGAGCAGTTCTTC.

The CDR3 is CAWSVARLTELFF. DNA for the CDR3: TGTGCCTGGAGTGTAGCCAGGTTAACGGAACTGTTTTTT. The chain couples TRBV30 to TRBJ1-4; D is unclear. CDR3 size: 13 residues. CDR1 and CDR2 (germline): GTSNPN, SVGIG (reference sequence). Trimming shortened V by 0 bases and J by 12 bases, and 14 bases separated the two germline ends.

The rearrangement links TRBV5-4 to TRBJ2-1; TRBD2 is a possible D gene (5 bases). The CDR3 spans 11 residues. With 0 bases removed from V and 10 bases from J, the gap between germline ends came to 5 bases. The germline CDR1 and CDR2 sequences are SGHNT and YYREEE (reference sequence). CDR3 bases: TGTGCCAGCAGCTTGGGGAGGGAGCAGTTCTTC. Protein: CASSLGREQFF. Supplemented by reference TRBV5-4 and TRBJ2-1, the full variable domain reads ETGVTQSPTHLIKTRGQQVTLRCSSQSGHNTVSWYQQALGQGPQFIFQYYREEENGRGNFPPRFSGLQFPNYSSELNVNALELDDSALYLCASSLGREQFFGPGTRLTVL.

This clone was recorded a few times. The V and J genes are TRBV2 and TRBJ1-3; D remains unclear. The V gene's germline CDR1 is SNHLY and CDR2 FYNNEI. The CDR3 loop spans 16 amino acids. V was shortened by 4 bases and J by 0 bases, with 13 bases between the two germline ends. The CDR3 protein is CASSVSWSSSGNTIYF. CDR3 nucleotides: TGTGCCAGCAGTGTGTCGTGGTCCAGCTCTGGAAACACCATATATTTT.

A few counts support this clone. The chain joins TRBV5-4 to TRBJ1-1; unclear D gene. The V end lost 0 bases, the J end lost 8 bases, and 8 bases lay between the germline ends. Germline CDR1 is SGHNT and CDR2 is YYREEE (reference sequence). This CDR3 comprises 12 residues. In nucleotides, the CDR3 is TGTGCCAGCAGCTTGGGCGGAAGGGAAGCTTTCTTT. Translated: CASSLGGREAFF.

This chain connects TRBV2 to TRBJ2-5; TRBD2 matches at 7 bases. V was clipped by 7 bases and J by 5 bases; unmatched bases: 4. Germline V lookup: CDR1 SNHLY, CDR2 FYNNEI. The CDR3 totals 12 residues. CDR3 nucleotides: TGTGCCAGCAAAGCGGGGAGGGAGACCCAGTACTTC. It yields the protein CASKAGRETQYF.

The V gene is TRBV2, the J gene TRBJ1-1, with 7 bases that match TRBD1. The germline V gene encodes CDR1 SNHLY and CDR2 FYNNEI. The CDR3 loop spans 14 amino acids. The V segment lost 6 bases and the J segment 4 bases; nucleotides outside the gene matches: 8. CDR3: CASSRDRTITEAFF. CDR3 coding DNA: TGTGCCAGCAGCCGGGACAGAACGATCACTGAAGCTTTCTTT.

The chain joins TRBV5-1 to TRBJ1-1; D is unresolved. CDR1 is SGHRS and CDR2 is YFSETQ in the germline V gene. Trimming took 7 bases from V and 0 from J, leaving 10 bases between them. The CDR3 loop spans 13 amino acids. CDR3 nucleotides: TGCGCCAGCTCTGACACGATGAACACTGAAGCTTTCTTT. Translated: CASSDTMNTEAFF. Full variable domain (missing parts from reference TRBV5-1 and TRBJ1-1): KAGVTQTPRYLIKTRGQQVTLSCSPISGHRSVSWYQQTPGQGLQFLFEYFSETQRNKGNFPGRFSGRQFSNSRSEMNVSTLELGDSALYLCASSDTMNTEAFFGQGTRLTVV.

This chain uses TRBV7-9 with TRBJ1-5; tentatively, D is TRBD1 (5 bases). This CDR3 has 16 residues. Trimming took off 1 base at V and 7 bases at J, with 17 bases between the two ends. Germline V gives CDR1 SEHNR, CDR2 FQNEAQ (reference sequence). Here the CDR3 DNA reads TGTGCCAGCAGCTTAGGAGATGGGGCCCACGGGCAGCCCCAGCATTTT. This sequence encodes CASSLGDGAHGQPQHF.